Included here is one TCR beta chain sequence, with context. These data belong to a study of shared clonotypes between healthy human individuals. Researchers partitioned CD4+ cells into CD45RA+ naive and CD45RA-negative memory subsets. Germline V gene data show CDR1 as SEHNR and CDR2 as FQNEAQ (reference sequence). The CDR3 sequence is 11 residues long. J gave up 13 bases and V 5 bases, and 4 bases lay outside the gene matches. TCRdb keeps only in-frame clones here, not all; method: immunoSEQ multiplex PCR. Seen here are about 2.3 million clones, 85% to 95% observed once, and the top ten hold 0.37%. The chain is built from TRBV7-9 and TRBJ1-2, with 10 bases fitting TRBD1. This clonotype was sampled from a man in his late teens or twenties in good health. Some clones in this sample may be carry-over from other donors' samples. Sequencing was done on a sample of naive CD4+ T cells from PBMCs. Noted subset: CD45RA+ positively selected. This chain's CDR3 is CASSARQGATF. DNA for the CDR3: TGTGCCAGCAGCGCAAGACAGGGGGCCACCTTC.